What follows describes a single TCR beta chain. Its antigen is undetermined. Different DNA sequences within this sample yield the same CDR3. Viral peptide pools were used in the ViraFEST assay to expand antigen-specific CD4+ T cells, and sequencing came afterward. After roughly 9 days in culture, the CD4+ T cells were isolated. Two-dose BNT162b2 or mRNA-1273 vaccination was given to participants. Fresh IL-2-containing medium replaced half the medium on days 3 and 7. The assay was immunoSEQ multiplex PCR, and TCRdb's table has in-frame clones only and misses some. The table records tens of thousands of clones, around 73% of them present only once. The sample comes from a study of vaccination effects on CD4 cells after COVID-19. Study background: Relative to the second dose, post-vaccine samples were obtained a median of 72 days later.

Sequencing was performed on CD4+ T cells from PBMCs cultured with HCoV-229E spike peptides, taken after COVID-19 vaccination. This clonotype was obtained from a human donor who received a COVID-19 vaccine.

CDR3 nucleotides: TGTGCCAGCAGTGCGACAGGGTCTGGGGCCAACGTCCTGACTTTC. Its protein product is CASSATGSGANVLTF. The gene calls are TRBV2 and TRBJ2-6; TRBD1 matches at 7 bases. V gave up 4 bases and J gave up 1 base; unmatched junction bases: 1. This CDR3 has 15 amino acids. The germline V gene encodes CDR1 SNHLY and CDR2 FYNNEI. Using reference TRBV2 and TRBJ2-6 for the parts outside the CDR3, the full variable domain is EPEVTQTPSHQVTQMGQEVILRCVPISNHLYFYWYRQILGQKVEFLVSFYNNEISEKSEIFDDQFSVERPDGSNFTLKIRSTKLEDSAMYFCASSATGSGANVLTFGAGSRLTVL.